The 10 T cell receptor beta chains given below trace back to one sample, sequenced in a study of T cells in Graves' hyperthyroidism and ophthalmopathy. Amplification yielded TCR beta CDR3 regions, with RNA transcripts as the source. First-round RT-PCR with HTBI primers amplified the TCR CDR3 region. TCRdb processed the multiplex PCR reads anew with MiXCR; each CDR3 protein has one entry. The repertoire holds about 620,000 distinct CDR3 sequences, with 15% to 20% as singletons. Sequenced input: blood. Every receptor here comes from a woman aged 25 to 39 with Graves' hyperthyroidism.

This chain links TRBV12-3 or TRBV12-4 with TRBJ2-7, with TRBD2 matching 13 bases. The CDR3 length is 15 residues. V was clipped by 8 bases and J by 5 bases; unmatched bases: 9. The CDR3 nucleotides are TGTGCCAGCGGCCTGACTAGCGGGAGGACCCACGAGCAGTACTTC. Amino acids: CASGLTSGRTHEQYF.

This clonotype showed up many times. The chain has TRBV6-2 or TRBV6-3 and TRBJ2-1; D might be TRBD1 (6 bases). The CDR3 spans 11 residues. Germline-derived CDR1 and CDR2 are MNHEY and SVGEGT. Trimming left V 5 bases short and J 8 bases short, with 7 bases between. In DNA form, the CDR3 reads TGTGCCAGCAGTAGGGGGTATGAGCAGTTCTTC. Translation: CASSRGYEQFF.

This clonotype was found a few times. The J gene is TRBJ2-2, the V gene TRBV2; D not certain. CDR1 and CDR2 from the germline V gene are SNHLY and FYNNEI. CDR3 length: 14 amino acids. The ends were cut back, 7 bases at V and 6 bases at J, with 15 bases in the middle. CDR3 nucleotide sequence: TGTGCCAGCAATCAGCGCCAAATGGCCGGGGAGCTGTTTTTT. Amino acids: CASNQRQMAGELFF. The variable domain in full, with the rest retrieved from reference TRBV2 and TRBJ2-2, is EPEVTQTPSHQVTQMGQEVILRCVPISNHLYFYWYRQILGQKVEFLVSFYNNEISEKSEIFDDQFSVERPDGSNFTLKIRSTKLEDSAMYFCASNQRQMAGELFFGEGSRLTVL.

The V call is TRBV4-1, the J call TRBJ2-7, with 9 bases aligning to TRBD2. V was clipped by 2 bases and J by 3 bases; unmatched bases: 5. The CDR3 runs to 15 residues. Germline CDR1 is MGHRA and CDR2 is YSYEKL. CDR3 residues: CASSQSSGSGYEQYF. CDR3 DNA: TGCGCCAGCAGCCAAAGTAGCGGGAGTGGCTACGAGCAGTACTTC.

This clonotype was recorded many times. This chain joins TRBV4-1 and TRBJ2-7, with D maybe TRBD1 (6 bases). Germline CDR1 MGHRA, CDR2 YSYEKL. V shed 3 bases and J shed 2 bases, with 11 bases lying between them. CDR3 length: 14 residues. CDR3 sequence reads: CASSHVQGTYEQYF. The CDR3 bases are TGCGCCAGCAGCCACGTACAGGGAACCTACGAGCAGTACTTC.

This chain joins TRBV4-3 and TRBJ2-3; no clear D gene. Germline CDR1 reads LGHNA; CDR2 reads YSLEER. The CDR3 loop spans 16 amino acids. Trimming removed 0 bases at V and 1 base at J, with 11 bases between. In DNA, the CDR3 is TGCGCCAGCAGCCAAGATCGAACGGCCCGCACAGATACGCAGTATTTT. It is translated as CASSQDRTARTDTQYF.

The sample holds a few counts of this clonotype. The chain is built from TRBV5-1 and TRBJ1-1; D not certain. Germline values: CDR1 SGHRS, CDR2 YFSETQ. This CDR3 has 14 residues. Trimming shortened V by 2 bases and J by 0 bases, and 8 bases separated the two germline ends. Here the CDR3 DNA reads TGCGCCAGCAGCTTTTCAGACTTGAACACTGAAGCTTTCTTT. Protein product: CASSFSDLNTEAFF.

This clonotype was observed at least ten times. The chain carries TRBV6-1 and TRBJ2-1; 14 nucleotides align to TRBD2. The germline V gene encodes CDR1 MNHNS and CDR2 SASEGT. The CDR3 sequence is 18 residues long. Trimming at V came to 5 bases and at J to 1 base, leaving 7 bases not matched to a gene. CDR3 DNA: TGTGCCAGCAGTTGGGGACTAGCGGGAGAGGGGTCCTACAATGAGCAGTTCTTC. Encoded protein: CASSWGLAGEGSYNEQFF.

This clonotype was found many times. This rearrangement joins TRBV28 to TRBJ2-7, with a weak D call TRBD1 (7 bases). This CDR3 contains 14 residues. Germline assignment: CDR1 MDHEN and CDR2 SYDVKM. V lost 8 bases, J lost 2 bases, and 16 bases lay in between. CDR3 bases: TGTGCCAGCTCAGGGGGGCGGCCCGCCTACGAGCAGTACTTC. This sequence encodes CASSGGRPAYEQYF.

V is TRBV6-2 or TRBV6-3 and J is TRBJ2-3; no reliable D call. The germline CDR1 and CDR2 sequences are MNHEY and SVGEGT. V lost 1 base and J 6 bases, leaving 5 bases between the germline ends. CDR3 length: 12 residues. The DNA for the CDR3 is TGTGCCAGCAGTTACTTGTGGGATACGCAGTATTTT. It translates to CASSYLWDTQYF.